A selection of T cell receptor beta chains follows, all from one sample in a study of T cells in Graves' hyperthyroidism and ophthalmopathy. TCRdb analysed the multiplex PCR reads with MiXCR anew, one entry per CDR3 protein. The repertoire includes some 210,000 distinct CDR3 sequences, about a sixth of them detected once, and approximately 50% sits in the top ten. Sequenced sample: blood. These receptors all stem from a man in his fifties or sixties with Graves' hyperthyroidism. Each CDR3 is given with its conserved first and last residue. The D gene is left open where the match is weak. The listing skips clone size in some rows; elsewhere it reads once, few, many or a size class.

- TRBJ1-6 TRBV6-6 many CASSYQQGNSPLHF TGTGCCAGCAGTTACCAACAGGGAAATTCACCCCTCCACTTT
- TRBJ2-1 TRBV30 few CAWSVRWDNEQFF TGTGCCTGGAGTGTACGTTGGGACAATGAGCAGTTCTTC
- TRBJ1-1 TRBV20-1 - CSARVAENTEAFF TGCAGTGCTAGAGTTGCAGAGAACACTGAAGCTTTCTTT
- TRBJ2-7 TRBV28 many CASSPSSESYEQYF TGTGCCAGCAGTCCCAGCAGTGAATCCTACGAGCAGTACTTC
- TRBJ2-5 TRBV7-2 few CASSRGYGETQYF TGTGCCAGCAGTCGGGGGTACGGAGAGACCCAGTACTTC
- TRBJ2-7 TRBV20-1 many CSAPAEPGFSYEQYF TGCAGTGCGCCCGCCGAGCCGGGGTTCTCCTACGAGCAGTACTTC
TRBD2 TRBJ2-3 TRBV12-3/TRBV12-4 - CASTPAGRSDTQYF TGTGCCAGCACCCCGGCCGGGAGGTCAGATACGCAGTATTTT
TRBD1 TRBJ2-7 TRBV5-6 few CASSLIGTGVYEQYF TGTGCCAGCAGCTTGATCGGGACAGGTGTTTACGAGCAGTACTTC
- TRBJ2-3 TRBV7-9 many CASSSLASSDSTDTQYF TGTGCCAGCAGCTCACTGGCGTCCTCGGATAGCACAGATACGCAGTATTTT
TRBD1 TRBJ2-1 TRBV6-2/TRBV6-3 - CASSLTGQGTMEQFF TGTGCCAGCAGCCTGACGGGACAGGGCACAATGGAGCAGTTCTTC
TRBD1 TRBJ1-6 TRBV30 many CAWSNAGTGQGPLHF TGTGCCTGGAGTAACGCCGGGACAGGACAAGGTCCCCTCCACTTT
TRBD2 TRBJ2-7 TRBV5-1 many CASSWKTSPESREQYF TGCGCCAGCAGCTGGAAGACTAGCCCGGAGAGTAGGGAGCAGTACTTC
TRBD2 TRBJ2-1 TRBV7-2 - CASSQGLAGTNEQFF TGTGCCAGCAGTCAAGGACTAGCGGGGACAAATGAGCAGTTCTTC
- TRBJ1-2 TRBV5-4 many CASSDVRKNYGYTF TGTGCCAGCAGCGACGTACGGAAGAACTATGGCTACACCTTC
TRBD1 TRBJ1-5 TRBV10-3 few CAISSGQVINQPQHF TGTGCCATCAGCTCGGGACAGGTTATTAATCAGCCCCAGCATTTT
TRBD1 TRBJ2-5 TRBV30 - CASTRTGMGTQYF TGTGCCAGTACGCGGACAGGGATGGGGACCCAGTACTTC
TRBD2 TRBJ2-3 TRBV27 many CASSPNKLASTDTQYF TGTGCCAGCAGTCCCAACAAACTAGCGAGCACAGATACGCAGTATTTT
TRBD1 TRBJ1-2 TRBV2 many CASIGTGGWYGYTF TGTGCCAGCATAGGGACAGGGGGCTGGTATGGCTACACCTTC
TRBD2 TRBJ2-1 TRBV20-1 many CSASPGRGAYNEQFF TGCAGTGCTAGCCCCGGGAGGGGCGCCTACAATGAGCAGTTCTTC
TRBD1 TRBJ2-1 TRBV27 - CASSEGTGGYNEQFF TGTGCCAGCAGTGAAGGGACAGGGGGCTACAATGAGCAGTTCTTC
- TRBJ2-3 TRBV28 many CASSSQTDTQYF TGTGCCAGCAGTTCCCAGACAGATACGCAGTATTTT
TRBD2 TRBJ2-1 TRBV6-2/TRBV6-3 many CASSYPRTSGTPYNEQFF TGTGCCAGCAGTTACCCTAGGACTAGCGGGACCCCCTACAATGAGCAGTTCTTC
TRBD1 TRBJ2-7 TRBV12-3/TRBV12-4 - CASSWTGSSYEQYF TGTGCCAGCAGTTGGACAGGGAGCTCCTACGAGCAGTACTTC
TRBD2 TRBJ2-2 TRBV20-1 many CSAPSGRARVDTGELFF TGCAGTGCGCCTAGCGGGAGGGCCAGAGTGGACACCGGGGAGCTGTTTTTT
- TRBJ2-2 TRBV6-4 few CASSDRVAGELFF TGTGCCAGCAGTGACCGGGTCGCCGGGGAGCTGTTTTTT
TRBD2 TRBJ2-7 TRBV20-1 few CSASASGRSEQYF TGCAGTGCTAGTGCTAGCGGGAGATCCGAGCAGTACTTC
- TRBJ1-2 TRBV5-1 many CASRPFGSYGYTF TGCGCCAGCAGACCTTTCGGTAGCTATGGCTACACCTTC
- TRBJ2-5 TRBV20-1 few CSARAVLQETQYF TGCAGTGCTAGAGCCGTGTTGCAAGAGACCCAGTACTTC